A selection of T cell receptor beta chains follows, all from one sample in a study of OX40 agonist ivuxolimab in advanced cancers. Some clones are missing from TCRdb's copy, which holds only in-frame ones; the method was immunoSEQ multiplex PCR. Of 40,000 to 50,000 clones in the sample, about 87% were seen once. Sample: CD4+ or CD8+ T cells sorted from blood, taken in a trial of the OX40 agonist ivuxolimab. The receptor set was obtained from an adult with an advanced solid tumor such as melanoma, head and neck, liver or kidney cancer. Each CDR3 is given with its conserved first and last residue. D genes are given only for firm matches. Part of the rows lack a size; the others show once, few, many or a class for expanded clones.

j_gene | abundance | v_gene | d_gene | CDR3nt | CDR3aa
TRBJ2-5 | few | TRBV5-4 | TRBD2 | TGTGCCAGCAGCGTCGGGACTAGCGGGCAAATTAGGCGGGAGACCCAGTACTTC | CASSVGTSGQIRRETQYF
TRBJ2-4 | NA | TRBV7-9 | NA | TGTGCCAGCAGCTTAGCGGGCCAACTAAACATTCAGTACTTC | CASSLAGQLNIQYF
TRBJ1-3 | NA | TRBV7-8 | NA | TGTGCCAGCAGCTTACTCACCGACAGGTACTCTGGAAACACCATATATTTT | CASSLLTDRYSGNTIYF
TRBJ2-2 | once | TRBV6-4 | TRBD1 | TGTGCCCCAAGGACAGGGGAAATCACCGGGGAGCTGTTTTTT | CAPRTGEITGELFF
TRBJ2-5 | NA | TRBV7-3 | NA | TGTGCCAGCAGCTCCATGGGAGAAGAGACCCAGTACTTC | CASSSMGEETQYF
TRBJ2-1 | NA | TRBV6-6 | TRBD2 | TGTGCCAGCAGTTACGGGGGGGGTGTTGCAAGTGAGCAGTTCTTC | CASSYGGGVASEQFF
TRBJ2-7 | NA | TRBV6-5 | TRBD2 | TGTGCCAGCAGCTCCGGCGGGAGCCACTACGAGCAGTACTTC | CASSSGGSHYEQYF
TRBJ1-1 | NA | TRBV6-6 | TRBD1 | TGTGCCAGCAGTCGGACAGGGAAGGCCGAAGCTTTCTTT | CASSRTGKAEAFF
TRBJ1-1 | NA | TRBV4-2 | NA | TGTGCCAGCAGCCCACAACGGGAGAACACTGAAGCTTTCTTT | CASSPQRENTEAFF
TRBJ1-1 | NA | TRBV5-1 | NA | TGCGCCAGCAGCCCGACTCCCTGGGGAACTGAAGCTTTCTTT | CASSPTPWGTEAFF
TRBJ1-4 | NA | TRBV16 | TRBD1 | TGTGCCAGCAGCCAAAGAGACAGGGGAGATGAAAAACTGTTTTTT | CASSQRDRGDEKLFF
TRBJ1-2 | NA | TRBV7-9 | NA | TGTGCCAGCAGTCGCTGGACAGATATCGGCTATGGCTACACCTTC | CASSRWTDIGYGYTF
TRBJ2-7 | once | TRBV2 | TRBD1 | TGTGCCAGCAGTGTGGACAGGGCCAACGAGCAGTACTTC | CASSVDRANEQYF
TRBJ2-5 | few | TRBV6-5 | TRBD2 | TGTGCCAGCAGTTCTAGCGGGGGGTACCAAGAGACCCAGTACTTC | CASSSSGGYQETQYF
TRBJ1-2 | NA | TRBV7-3 | NA | TGTGCCAGCAGCTTACGAGAAGGCTACACCTTC | CASSLREGYTF
TRBJ2-2 | NA | TRBV19 | TRBD1 | TGTGCCAGTAGGGACAGGGACCTGGACACCGGGGAGCTGTTTTTT | CASRDRDLDTGELFF
TRBJ1-3 | NA | TRBV19 | NA | TGTGCCAGTAGTTCACGAGGAAACACCATATATTTT | CASSSRGNTIYF
TRBJ1-2 | NA | TRBV19 | TRBD1 | TGTGCCAGTAGTATCGGTGGACAGGGCAGCTATGGCTACACCTTC | CASSIGGQGSYGYTF
TRBJ2-3 | once | TRBV5-4 | TRBD2 | TGTGCCAGCAGCCCCGCGTGGGCGGGGGGGACAGATACGCAGTATTTT | CASSPAWAGGTDTQYF
TRBJ2-1 | NA | TRBV7-3 | TRBD2 | TGTGCCAGCAGCCCCATCCAGCGGGGCTACAATGAGCAGTTCTTC | CASSPIQRGYNEQFF
TRBJ2-7 | NA | TRBV5-1 | NA | TGCGCCAGCAGCTTGGATCCGCGTCAAGAGCAGTACTTC | CASSLDPRQEQYF
TRBJ2-2 | NA | TRBV18 | TRBD1 | TGTGCCAGCTCACCAACTACAGGGGGGCTGTTTTTT | CASSPTTGGLFF
TRBJ2-1 | NA | TRBV7-8 | NA | TGTGCCAGCAGCTTAGCGTCCCTTAGAACACAGGGAGTGTGGACGAATGAGCAGTTCTTC | CASSLASLRTQGVWTNEQFF
TRBJ1-2 | NA | TRBV13 | NA | TGTGCCGTACGGCCCGGGGTCAATTATGGCTACACCTTC | CAVRPGVNYGYTF
TRBJ2-5 | NA | TRBV7-2 | NA | TGTGCCAGCAGCTCCCCAGGGACACGGGAGACCCAGTACTTC | CASSSPGTRETQYF
TRBJ2-3 | NA | TRBV4-1 | NA | TGCGCCAGCAGCCAAGTCCCGGCTAGCACAGATACGCAGTATTTT | CASSQVPASTDTQYF
TRBJ1-1 | NA | TRBV5-1 | NA | TGCGCCAGCAGCTTAAACGGACGGCTGAACACTGAAGCTTTCTTT | CASSLNGRLNTEAFF
TRBJ2-5 | NA | TRBV2 | NA | TGTGCCAGCAGTGCCCGGGGAGAGACCCAGTACTTC | CASSARGETQYF
TRBJ2-1 | NA | TRBV7-2 | TRBD2 | TGTGCCAGCAGCTTAGCGGTCGCGGGGGGGACCAATGAGCAGTTCTTC | CASSLAVAGGTNEQFF
TRBJ2-5 | few | TRBV11-2 | NA | TGTGCCAGCAGCTTGGGAACTAGCCTCCAAGAGACCCAGTACTTC | CASSLGTSLQETQYF
TRBJ2-2 | NA | TRBV4-1 | TRBD2 | TGCGCCAGCAGGCTGGGGCTAGCGGACACCGGGGAGCTGTTTTTT | CASRLGLADTGELFF
TRBJ2-7 | NA | TRBV6-5 | TRBD2 | TGTGCCAGCAGTTACTCGAATAGCGGGGAGCTCTACGAGCAGTACTTC | CASSYSNSGELYEQYF
TRBJ1-1 | NA | TRBV7-3 | NA | TGTGCCAGCAGCTTAGGGGGTGGGAGGGAAGCTTTCTTT | CASSLGGGREAFF